The clone carrying this TCR beta chain was observed a few times. This record belongs to a study of blood T cell repertoires in COVID-19. About the research overall: PBMCs, B-cell-depleted T cells, or T cells provided the cDNA or gDNA that made up the material.

CDR1 and CDR2 (germline): KGHSH, LQKENI. V trimming: 8 bases; J trimming: 3 bases; junction bases outside the gene matches: 14. The CDR3 runs 16 residues. TCRdb keeps only in-frame clones here, not all; method: immunoSEQ multiplex PCR. The data contain about 39,000 clones, 65% to 90% of them singletons. The origin of this receptor is a human donor in a cohort sampled during active COVID-19. The chain combines TRBV18 with TRBJ2-3, with 7 positions matching TRBD2. Sequences were obtained from peripheral blood. CDR3 in DNA: TGTGCCAGCCCCCCGAGTGGGACGGGGGGAACAGATACGCAGTATTTT. It translates to CASPPSGTGGTDTQYF.